Detailed here is one T cell receptor (beta chain). Per the germline V gene, CDR1 is KGHSH and CDR2 is LQKENI. V gave up 6 bases and J gave up 3 bases; unmatched junction bases: 7. There are 16 residues in the CDR3. The sample is drawn from a study of blood T cell repertoires in COVID-19. For the study at large: The samples span acute and convalescent COVID-19 from the United States, Italy and Spain. In each case, the material was cDNA or gDNA derived from T cells, B-cell-depleted T cells, or PBMCs.

In the study's own analysis: Reference gene primer amplification gave estimated nucleated cell counts. Method: immunoSEQ multiplex PCR; TCRdb's copy keeps in-frame clones and lacks some. The V and J calls and the clone size are those of that table, but D and trimming were determined from the DNA. The sample includes a few hundred thousand clones, approximately 88% of them seen just once. The sample was peripheral blood. The V call is TRBV18, the J call TRBJ2-7; 14 bases fit TRBD2. This receptor was identified in a woman in her forties or fifties with active or convalescent COVID-19. Here the CDR3 DNA reads TGTGCCAGCTCCCCGACGGGGACTAGCGGGAGCTACGAGCAGTACTTC. Translation: CASSPTGTSGSYEQYF. Looking up the rest from reference TRBV18 and TRBJ2-7 gives the full variable domain: NAGVMQNPRHLVRRRGQEARLRCSPMKGHSHVYWYRQLPEEGLKFMVYLQKENIIDESGMPKERFSAEFPKEGPSILRIQQVVRGDSAAYFCASSPTGTSGSYEQYFGPGTRLTVT.